One T cell receptor beta chain is described in this entry. Its antigen is as yet unknown. V lost 5 bases and J lost 7, with 8 bases in between. Germline V CDR1 and CDR2: SQVTM, ANQGSEA. This CDR3 is built from 10 residues. The record originates from a study of T cells in localized non-small cell lung cancer. Whole-study results and caveats: The study linked higher blood T cell density to longer overall survival. Adjacent uninvolved lung tissue had the highest T cell clonality, exceeding tumor. Adjacent lung exhibited a median of about 50 among the 100 most abundant tumor clones. Without multi-region sequencing, intratumor heterogeneity could not be excluded.

The table came from immunoSEQ multiplex PCR; TCRdb's copy has only in-frame clones and leaves some out. The sample has tens of thousands of clones; about nine tenths are singletons. The source material was peripheral blood, sampled before any cancer treatment. The sequence was collected from a man aged 35 to 69 with stage I squamous cell lung carcinoma. J is TRBJ1-1 and V is TRBV29-1; D remains ambiguous. The CDR3 DNA reads TGCAGCGTTACGCCCGGTGAAGCTTTCTTT. Its translation: CSVTPGEAFF.